These T cell receptor beta chains were read from a single sample in a study of EBV T-cell therapy then PD-1 blockade in nasopharyngeal carcinoma. Repertoires were generated with immunoSEQ multiplex PCR, while TCRdb's copy carries only in-frame clones and drops some. The table includes some 21,000 clones, 84% detected once. For these receptors, no antigen is known. Sequencing was performed on CD8+ T cells from blood, taken around day 58 from a patient whose treatment included autologous EBV-specific T cells and nivolumab. All receptors derive from a man in his forties with nasopharyngeal carcinoma. Each CDR3 is given without its conserved first and last residue. Clone size is shown for a subset of rows, as once, few, many or a class of expanded clone.

abundance	j_gene	v_gene	CDR3aa
.	TRBJ2-1	TRBV7-9	ASSLHGLYNEQF
.	TRBJ1-4	TRBV28	ASTITGANEKLF
.	TRBJ1-2	TRBV29-1	SASARDYGYT
.	TRBJ2-2	TRBV9	ASSPQPDGQDTGELF
once	TRBJ1-2	TRBV2	ALAGGGYGYT
.	TRBJ2-5	TRBV9	ASSVGRTDQETQY
.	TRBJ2-3	TRBV6-4	ASSRQGTDTQY
.	TRBJ2-4	TRBV18	ASSLRTALAKNIQY
.	TRBJ1-2	TRBV7-9	ASSPDRAGYGYT
.	TRBJ2-2	TRBV7-9	ASSLEVTPGTGELF
.	TRBJ1-1	TRBV6-1	ASSEVWGSNTEAF
.	TRBJ1-4	TRBV4-3	ASSQVFGGKLF
.	TRBJ1-2	TRBV5-8	ASSPTPGQGSYGYT
.	TRBJ1-6	TRBV14	ASSQGGLPAN
.	TRBJ2-7	TRBV9	ASSVGGESYEQY
.	TRBJ2-7	TRBV6-5	ASSYSAQMEQY
few	TRBJ2-6	TRBV6-4	ASSDISGANVLT
.	TRBJ2-3	TRBV5-1	ASSLAGDRTSTDTQY
medium-sized	TRBJ1-1	TRBV7-9	ASSSLSGGWNTEAF
.	TRBJ2-7	TRBV11-3	ASSARQSSYEQY
.	TRBJ2-7	TRBV7-9	ASSTPTGSNEQY
.	TRBJ2-7	TRBV7-7	ASSFRTGPPYEQY
.	TRBJ2-7	TRBV14	ASSRDRGDEQY
.	TRBJ2-5	TRBV19	ASSTEDGYGGETQY
.	TRBJ1-3	TRBV7-9	ASSGFGNTIY
.	TRBJ2-6	TRBV29-1	SVVETGANVLT
.	TRBJ2-7	TRBV6-2/TRBV6-3	ASSYQLAAEQY
once	TRBJ2-3	TRBV9	ASSIPSGGAMDTQY
.	TRBJ1-2	TRBV27	ASSLGSRPHGGYT
.	TRBJ1-6	TRBV9	ASSAPGPVT
.	TRBJ1-3	TRBV2	ASTNTGAGNTIY
.	TRBJ1-2	TRBV7-9	ASSLILTGWWDYGYT
.	TRBJ1-1	TRBV7-9	ASRLPGPNTEAF
.	TRBJ1-4	TRBV1	TSSQDCDRGLEKLF
.	TRBJ1-5	TRBV28	ASSLGIDSNQPQH
.	TRBJ2-5	TRBV10-3	AISESLGQETQY
.	TRBJ1-1	TRBV7-3	ASSPLRGGENAEAF
.	TRBJ1-1	TRBV6-2/TRBV6-3	ASSYQTDGVDSTEAF
.	TRBJ2-2	TRBV6-4	ASSDSISKPGELF
.	TRBJ1-2	TRBV4-3	ASSQDTGGNYGYT
.	TRBJ1-2	TRBV6-5	ASSYSGQGVGYT
.	TRBJ2-7	TRBV4-3	ASSQGASGGFEQY
.	TRBJ1-1	TRBV11-3	ASSLDTRQNTEAF
once	TRBJ2-1	TRBV4-1	ASSQDRVYNEQF
.	TRBJ2-3	TRBV4-1	ASSHRLAGALFTDTQY
.	TRBJ2-6	TRBV4-3	ASSQEAGSGANVLT
.	TRBJ1-5	TRBV7-9	ASSAMTGEDNQPQH
few	TRBJ2-1	TRBV6-4	ASSVSSGGARDEQF
once	TRBJ1-1	TRBV4-3	ASSQDGGLDTEAF
.	TRBJ2-5	TRBV28	ASREDRVYGGTQY
few	TRBJ2-2	TRBV6-4	ASSVGGTGELF
.	TRBJ2-3	TRBV7-8	ASSSGEDRGDTDTQY
.	TRBJ2-3	TRBV6-2/TRBV6-3	ASSLREPTDTQY
.	TRBJ2-3	TRBV28	ASSSGGTDTQY
.	TRBJ2-7	TRBV5-4	ASSAPGQGSYEQY
.	TRBJ2-1	TRBV6-2/TRBV6-3	ASSSRDRPYNEQF
.	TRBJ1-5	TRBV3-1/TRBV3-2	ASSQALNQPQH
.	TRBJ1-2	TRBV12-3/TRBV12-4	ASRPGGGDGYT
few	TRBJ2-5	TRBV2	ARRAGRETQY
once	TRBJ1-4	TRBV27	ASSLGGTKRKLF